Described below is a single T cell receptor (beta chain) sequence and its context. Its cognate antigen has yet to be identified. Per-base quality was not reported, and no clone a single base away is much larger than it. In total, approximately 690 healthy bone marrow donors made up the cohort. At the time of sampling, all cohort members were nominally healthy, though unrecorded immune exposures were likely present. The donor was CMV seropositive and was included in the group of approximately 300 seropositive cohort members. A peripheral blood sample was collected from each donor, and TCR beta sequencing was performed on peripheral blood mononuclear cells. Genomic DNA was extracted from the blood cell samples with the Qiagen DNeasy Blood Extraction Kit. The data derive from a study of cytomegalovirus exposure and HLA in healthy donors (dated by TCRdb to the late 2010s). Regarding the complete study: According to an earlier analysis of several hundred of the donors, about 179 million T cells yielded roughly 110 million unique TCR beta sequences and 276 Gb of sequence data. About 280 gigabases of sequencing data and around 85 million unique TCR sequences made up an early release that covered several hundred HLA-typed donors. Of the approximately 400 genotyped donors, approximately 82% fell in the genetic ancestry cluster associated with self-reported Caucasian donors. The study was designed to test whether signatures of past pathogen exposure could be identified by cataloging public T cell receptors. The T cell repertoires of around 670 subjects were profiled by immunosequencing and related to cytomegalovirus serostatus. Besides the first cohort of under 700 subjects, a separate validation cohort made up of 120 different subjects was used. The study combined high-throughput TCR immunosequencing, statistical association of individual TCRs with disease status, and machine learning to predict cytomegalovirus infection status. In a later analysis, previously published TCR beta repertoires from 666 donors were re-analyzed and high-resolution HLA genotyping was added so that TCR occurrence patterns could be studied. Rather than using new phenotypic data, the later analysis identified candidate immune exposures from TCR beta sequences and from how often those sequences occurred across donors. An earlier analysis of 587 of the donors used high-throughput TCR beta sequencing to judge whether each TCR beta V gene segment behaved as functional or pseudogenic. Donor age, sex, ethnicity and CMV serostatus were compiled together with the repertoire data. A later genetic analysis took genome-wide SNP genotypes for about 65% of the roughly 670 donors and used that subset as a discovery cohort. Every repertoire in the discovery cohort had been generated on one and the same sequencing platform. Both class I and class II loci were covered by HLA typing, at four-digit resolution. The number of typed donors differed by locus: roughly 629-640 for A, B, C, DRB1 and DQB1; some 500 for DQA1; around 610 for DPA1; and 400 to 480 for DPB1. Several DR-DQ haplotypes were handled as single units for association and clustering because linkage in the cohort was strong. Among roughly 400 genotyped donors of the cohort, an average of around 240,000 unique TCR beta nucleotide sequences were sequenced per donor, roughly 18% of them non-productive.

Unmatched junction bases come to 12, with V trimmed by 6 bases and J by 7 bases. Counted from cysteine to phenylalanine, this CDR3 has 16 amino acids. Only the CDR3 DNA stays, 48 bases, in frame from base 1. Sequences KGHSH (CDR1) and LQKENI (CDR2) are obtained from the germline V gene. Broad study findings and their caveats: Some IMGT-functional V segments, including TRBV6-2 and TRBV6-3, could not be distinguished by the 87-base-pair reads and were therefore excluded. While some public TCRs were present in many individuals, most TCR sequences turned up only very rarely across donors. The classifier was reported to diagnose cytomegalovirus status with high specificity and sensitivity in both the original cohort and the validation cohort. Only TCR beta chains were sequenced in this cohort, and the absence of alpha or paired-chain data limited detectable features. Most CMV-associated TCR beta chains appeared to be HLA-restricted in a later analysis, and the HLA associations seemed to be driven largely by CMV exposure. In vitro tests confirmed that a few of the cytomegalovirus-associated TCR beta chains recognize cytomegalovirus antigens. Because HLA typing was unavailable for some donors at each locus, only the typed subset was used in association tests. When HLA alleles, especially DR and DQ, strongly co-occurred, TCR associations were difficult to assign to individual alleles. A later analysis found that HLA-associated TCR beta chains were more clonally expanded and had lower generation probabilities than equally common non-associated chains. A total of 150 or so TCR beta chains were listed by the study as associated with cytomegalovirus. The only immune exposure information available for the cohort was CMV serostatus. A further reported finding was that TCR beta sequences accurately predicted the HLA-A and HLA-B alleles for most subjects in the first cohort. Several of the top co-occurrence clusters appeared to be linked to parvovirus B19, influenza, CMV and Epstein-Barr virus, according to a later analysis. According to the authors, the approach could potentially be generalized to other disease states and immunological phenotypes. Linkage disequilibrium might explain the correlated functional status among segregating V segments, but an unknown experimental factor could not be excluded. An earlier analysis of approximately 500 of the donors showed that most TCR beta V segments appeared in productive rearrangements either about 90% or about 30% of the time, which broadly matched IMGT annotations. A group of highly shared sequence variants was considered likely to be a technical artifact of the sequencing pipeline. Specific HLA alleles were associated with 16,951 TCR beta sequences at a false discovery rate of 0.05 in a later analysis. Because counts were too low, 15 to 20 rarely observed V segments, including chromosome 9 orphons, were excluded from the earlier analysis of around 640 of the donors. In a later genetic analysis, fewer N-insertions in productive TCRs were reported among donors in an Asian-associated ancestry cluster than the 666-donor mean. In a later genetic analysis, a missense DCLRE1C variant was associated with V-gene and J-gene trimming of TCR beta chains, and the association was replicated in an independent cohort. A later analysis found that TCR association rates varied across HLA loci, with DRB1 alleles showing the most associated TCRs and HLA-C alleles the fewest. Presence/absence analyses assumed roughly uniform sequencing depth across donors, an assumption that may not hold.

Library creation used the immunoSEQ multiplex PCR assay. For the multiplex PCR, a mixture combining 60 forward primers for TCR Vbeta segments and 13 reverse primers for TCR Jbeta segments was used. A multiplex PCR assay on genomic DNA amplified the CDR3 region of rearranged TCR beta genes. The Illumina HiSeq System was used to sequence the amplified TCR beta libraries as 87-base-pair reads. As for how the authors treated the data: Across the 666 repertoires, a later analysis counted 80 million or so unique TCR beta chains, approximately 10 million of which were shared by at least two donors. Raw reads were error-corrected and collapsed into unique sequences by a nearest-neighbor algorithm in which closely related sequences were merged to remove PCR and sequencing errors. To assign V, D and J gene segments, CDR3 sequences were aligned to IMGT reference sequences. Each retained sequence needed at least a six-nucleotide match to both a V gene segment and a J gene segment. A rearrangement was called productive if the CDR3 had no stop codons and remained in frame with V and J, and every other rearrangement was called non-productive. CDR3 was defined by IMGT convention, running from the second conserved V-encoded cysteine to the conserved J-encoded phenylalanine. In an earlier analysis of more than 550 of the donors, sequences lacking an unambiguous match to a single V gene segment were excluded. An earlier analysis of about 590 of the donors classified V segments as functional when productive rearrangements were above 56.7% and as segregating when the standard deviation between donors was above 5%. A statistical classification framework was built to diagnose cytomegalovirus status from the catalog of TCR beta chain sequences. V and J gene assignment, in a later analysis, came from comparing TCR nucleotide sequences with IMGT/GENE-DB human TR gene sequences. Using the TCRdist pipeline, a later analysis assigned CDR3 sequences along with most-parsimonious VDJ recombination scenarios. In a later analysis, each TCR beta chain was defined by its CDR3 amino acid sequence together with its V-gene family, and reads lacking a unique V-gene family were excluded. As a way to deal with suspected cross-contamination and a sequencing artifact, a later analysis dropped approximately 570 nucleotide sequences that were highly shared and had low generation probability. For each public chain, a later analysis derived a clonal expansion index from normalized ranks of inferred template counts within each repertoire. In a later analysis, generation probabilities were computed using a VDJ recombination model fitted to out-of-frame rearrangements, and the results were checked against IGoR. A later analysis scored TCR-TCR, TCR-HLA and TCR-CMV co-occurrence with hypergeometric tests, applying a repertoire-size bias correction to TCR pairs. A later analysis estimated false discovery rates by permuting HLA or CMV assignments 20 times. In a later analysis, co-occurring TCRs were grouped with DBSCAN, and TCRdist sequence similarity was added when clustering was performed within HLA-allele-positive subsets. Repertoires with fewer than 30,000 or more than 120,000 public chains, plus five repertoires with anomalous nucleotide sharing, were excluded from co-occurrence clustering. The immuneACCESS repertoire file appears here via TCRdb, limited to in-frame rearrangements. These files lack a portion of the clones; in checked studies, under half of the deficit traces to unresolved V genes, and the cause of the others is not known. The D gene and trimming were derived from the DNA, and the V and J assignments and clone size from that table. In all, the sample holds about 210,000 clones, and 82% of those were seen once. The ten most abundant clones make up 6% of the sample.

This clonotype originated in a man in his forties in good health and CMV-seropositive. The chain is made from TRBV18 and TRBJ2-2; 9 middle bases align to TRBD2. The sequenced sample was PBMCs. The CDR3 protein is CASSSSSGIAHGELFF. The sequenced DNA: TGTGCCAGCTCGTCGTCTAGCGGGATCGCGCACGGGGAGCTGTTTTTT.